Following are 15 T cell receptor beta chains from one sample sequenced in a study of blood T cells in healthy people across ages. Together with a sample-barcoded 5' primer, a J-beta primer mix was included in a second PCR lasting about 7 to 12 cycles. TCRdb re-called the 5' RACE reads with MiXCR, one entry per CDR3 protein. The table shows about 830,000 distinct CDR3 sequences, with around 68% occurring only once. The sequenced material came from blood. Receptors were obtained from a man aged 30 to 39 in good health.

The chain recombines TRBV4-2 with TRBJ2-4, with D hard to call. There are 16 residues in the CDR3. Trimming cost V 0 bases and J 2 bases, with 11 bases left between them. Germline V lookup: CDR1 LGHNA, CDR2 YNFKEQ. CDR3 region: CASSQDSSVTKNIQYF. CDR3 nucleotides: TGTGCCAGCAGCCAAGATAGTAGTGTTACCAAAAACATTCAGTACTTC.

The chain recombines TRBV6-2 or TRBV6-3 with TRBJ2-1, with D hard to call. Per germline, CDR1 MNHEY and CDR2 SVGEGT. The CDR3 is 12 residues long. V lost 9 bases, J lost 5 bases, and 11 bases lay in between. The CDR3 DNA is TGTGCCAGTCATTCGTACAACAATGAGCAGTTCTTC. Encoded protein: CASHSYNNEQFF.

This rearrangement joins TRBV6-1 to TRBJ1-2; 10 bases are shared with TRBD1. This CDR3 is built from 14 residues. V lost 10 bases to trimming and J lost 2 bases; unmatched junction nucleotides: 7. Germline-derived CDR1 and CDR2 are MNHNS and SASEGT. As DNA, the CDR3 is TGTGCCACCAAGACAGGGGGCGACAACTATGGCTACACCTTC. It translates to CATKTGGDNYGYTF.

The CDR3, as DNA: TGCAGTGCTGAATTCAGGGGGGAGAATTCACCCCTCCACTTT. It specifies CSAEFRGENSPLHF. The rearrangement joins TRBV20-1 to TRBJ1-6, with 7 bases lining up with TRBD1. This CDR3 spans 14 amino acids. Germline CDR1 DFQATT, CDR2 SNEGSKA (reference sequence). Trimming removed 5 bases from V and 7 bases from J; junction bases left unmatched: 8.

This sequence joins TRBV6-2 or TRBV6-3 and TRBJ1-2; D gene unclear. The CDR3 extends over 15 amino acids. CDR1 and CDR2 (germline): MNHEY, SVGEGT. Trimming removed 6 bases at V and 2 bases at J, with 16 bases between. The CDR3 DNA sequence: TGTGCCAGCAGCCAACCGCGTGCCGGAAACTATGGCTACACCTTC. It yields the protein CASSQPRAGNYGYTF.

This clonotype was recorded only once. The chain combines TRBV10-3 with TRBJ2-5, with 9 positions matching TRBD2. The end of the DNA aligns better with TRBJ2-7, so the J call may be wrong. Germline lookup yields CDR1 ENHRY and CDR2 SYGVKD. The length of the CDR3 is 12 residues. The CDR3 DNA reads as TGTGCCATCAGACTAGCGGGTAGCGAGCAGTACTTC. It encodes CAIRLAGSEQYF.

The chain couples TRBV7-3 to TRBJ2-5; 12 bases are shared with TRBD1. The J segment lost 3 bases and the V segment lost 2 bases, leaving 10 bases of the junction unmatched. This CDR3 contains 18 residues. CDR1 and CDR2 from the germline V gene are SGHTA and FQGTGA. CDR3 DNA sequence: TGTGCCAGCAGCTTATCGCCGGGACAGGGGGCATGGGAAGAGACCCAGTACTTC. Translated: CASSLSPGQGAWEETQYF.

This chain joins TRBV6-1 and TRBJ2-7, with 7 bases that match TRBD1. The CDR3 has 16 amino acids. The V and J ends lost 0 bases and 2 bases, in that order; junction bases with no gene match: 7. CDR1 MNHNS and CDR2 SASEGT come from the germline V gene. The CDR3 spells CASSEAGGTETYEQYF. CDR3 DNA sequence: TGTGCCAGCAGTGAAGCTGGTGGGACAGAGACCTACGAGCAGTACTTC.

The chain is built from TRBV19 and TRBJ2-6; possibly TRBD1 for D (6 bases). Trimming pared 7 bases from V and 0 bases from J, leaving 13 bases between. This CDR3 comprises 16 residues. CDR1 is LNHDA and CDR2 is SQIVND in the germline V gene (reference sequence). The CDR3 DNA sequence: TGTGCCAGTACCAGGACAGCTCTCTCTGGGGCCAACGTCCTGACTTTC. The encoded protein is CASTRTALSGANVLTF. The full variable domain, completed using reference TRBV19 and TRBJ2-6, is DGGITQSPKYLFRKEGQNVTLSCEQNLNHDAMYWYRQDPGQGLRLIYYSQIVNDFQKGDIAEGYSVSREKKESFPLTVTSAQKNPTAFYLCASTRTALSGANVLTFGAGSRLTVL.

This clonotype appeared a single time. The chain is built from TRBV6-1 and TRBJ2-6; the match to TRBD2 covers 11 bases. There are 18 residues in the CDR3. V lost 6 bases to trimming and J lost 3 bases; unmatched junction nucleotides: 10. Germline V gene sequence: CDR1 MNHNS, CDR2 SASEGT. CDR3 sequence: CASSDISGGARGANVLTF. CDR3 bases: TGTGCCAGCAGCGACATTAGCGGGGGGGCCCGTGGGGCCAACGTCCTGACTTTC.

The V and J genes are TRBV7-3 and TRBJ2-1, with 9 bases matching TRBD2. J gave up 7 bases and V 1 base, and 5 bases lay outside the gene matches. The CDR3 loop spans 15 amino acids. The germline V gene has CDR1 SGHTA and CDR2 FQGTGA. CDR3 in amino acids: CASSLIAGGRNEQFF. In DNA form, the CDR3 reads TGTGCCAGCAGCTTAATTGCGGGGGGGCGGAATGAGCAGTTCTTC.

A note on this clonotype: A much larger clone lies one base from this, so it may be a read error. The V and J genes are TRBV7-9 and TRBJ1-2, with a weak D call TRBD1 (5 bases). Trimming took off 5 bases at V and 9 bases at J, with 19 bases between the two ends. The CDR3 is 14 residues long. CDR1 and CDR2 from the germline V gene are SEHNR and FQNEAQ (reference sequence). Written as DNA, the CDR3 is TGTGCCAGCAGCCCCCAGGTGGCAGGGATTAGCTACACCTTC. Translation: CASSPQVAGISYTF.

This clonotype was detected only a few times. At one of its ends the junction is not consistent with the germline gene, which may arise from a read error. The gene calls are TRBV7-9 and TRBJ1-5; D unclear. There are 12 residues in the CDR3. CDR1 is SEHNR, CDR2 FQNEAQ, per germline (reference sequence). CDR3 DNA sequence: TGTGCCAGCAGCTTAGGCAAGCAGCCCCAGCATTTT. Its protein product is CASSLGKQPQHF.

The J gene is TRBJ2-4, the V gene TRBV6-2 or TRBV6-3, with TRBD2 matching 8 bases. CDR1 MNHEY and CDR2 SVGEGT come from the germline V gene. The CDR3 consists of 8 residues. The J segment lost 15 bases and the V segment lost 11 bases, leaving 3 bases of the junction unmatched. CDR3 sequence reads: CAAGGRYF. The DNA of the CDR3 is TGTGCCGCGGGGGGCAGGTACTTC.

The V call is TRBV19, the J call TRBJ2-7; the D is unclear. The V end was cut by 4 bases, the J end by 7 bases, with 20 bases between. The V gene's germline CDR1 is LNHDA and CDR2 SQIVND (reference sequence). The CDR3 is made up of 15 amino acids. CDR3 DNA sequence: TGTGCCAGTAGTACTCTCCTCGGGCCGTTCGCTGAGCAGTACTTC. Translating it yields CASSTLLGPFAEQYF.